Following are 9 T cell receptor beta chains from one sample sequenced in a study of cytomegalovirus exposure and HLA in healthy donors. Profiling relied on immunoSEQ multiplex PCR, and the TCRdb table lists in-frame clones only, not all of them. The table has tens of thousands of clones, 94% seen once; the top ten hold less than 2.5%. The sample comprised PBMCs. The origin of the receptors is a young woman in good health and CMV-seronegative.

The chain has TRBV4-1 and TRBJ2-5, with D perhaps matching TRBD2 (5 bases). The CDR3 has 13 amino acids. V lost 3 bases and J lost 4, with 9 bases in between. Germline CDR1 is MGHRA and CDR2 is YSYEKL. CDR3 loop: CASSHVRGETQYF. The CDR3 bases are TGCGCCAGCAGCCATGTCCGGGGAGAGACCCAGTACTTC.

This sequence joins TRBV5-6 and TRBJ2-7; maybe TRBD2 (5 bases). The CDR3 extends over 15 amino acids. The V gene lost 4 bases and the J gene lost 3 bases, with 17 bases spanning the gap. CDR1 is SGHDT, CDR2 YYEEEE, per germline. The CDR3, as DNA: TGTGCCAGCAGCCGCGACCGGGATAGATTCTACGAGCAGTACTTC. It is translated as CASSRDRDRFYEQYF.

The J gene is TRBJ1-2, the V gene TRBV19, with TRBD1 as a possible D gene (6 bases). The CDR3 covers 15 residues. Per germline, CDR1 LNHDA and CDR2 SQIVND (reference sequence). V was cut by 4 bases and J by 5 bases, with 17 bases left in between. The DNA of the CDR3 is TGTGCCAGTAGTACCGAACAGGGCCCGGGATATGGCTACACCTTC. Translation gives CASSTEQGPGYGYTF.

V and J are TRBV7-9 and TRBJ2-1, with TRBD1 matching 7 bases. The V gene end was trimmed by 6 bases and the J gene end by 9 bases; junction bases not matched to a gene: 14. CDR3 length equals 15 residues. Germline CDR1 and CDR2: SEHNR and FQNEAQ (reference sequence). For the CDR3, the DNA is TGTGCCAGCAGGGTACAGGGGCTAAGTGGTTTTGAGCAGTTCTTC. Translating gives CASRVQGLSGFEQFF. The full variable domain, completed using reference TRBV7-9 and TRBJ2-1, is DTGVSQNPRHKITKRGQNVTFRCDPISEHNRLYWYRQTLGQGPEFLTYFQNEAQLEKSRLLSDRFSAERPKGSFSTLEIQRTEQGDSAMYLCASRVQGLSGFEQFFGPGTRLTVL.

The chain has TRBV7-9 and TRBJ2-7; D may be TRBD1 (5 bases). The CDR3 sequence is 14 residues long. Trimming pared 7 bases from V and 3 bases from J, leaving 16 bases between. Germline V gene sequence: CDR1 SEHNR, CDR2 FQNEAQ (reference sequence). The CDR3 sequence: CASTHQDRLYEQYF. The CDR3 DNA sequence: TGTGCCAGCACCCACCAAGACAGACTCTACGAGCAGTACTTC.

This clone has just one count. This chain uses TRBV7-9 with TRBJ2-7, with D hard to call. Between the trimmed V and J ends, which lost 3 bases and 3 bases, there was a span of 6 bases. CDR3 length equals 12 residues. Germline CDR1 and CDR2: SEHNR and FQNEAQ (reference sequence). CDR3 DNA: TGTGCCAGCAGCTTGTCTAACTACGAGCAGTACTTC. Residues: CASSLSNYEQYF.

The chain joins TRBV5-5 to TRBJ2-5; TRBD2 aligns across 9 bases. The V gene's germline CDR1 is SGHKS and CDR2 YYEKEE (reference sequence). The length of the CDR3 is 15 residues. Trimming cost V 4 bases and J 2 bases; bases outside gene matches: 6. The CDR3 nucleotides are TGTGCCAGCAGCAGGACTAGCGCGATACAAGAGACCCAGTACTTC. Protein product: CASSRTSAIQETQYF.

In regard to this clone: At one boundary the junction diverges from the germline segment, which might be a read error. The CDR3 is CASSLETVQNAEAFF. DNA of the CDR3: TGCGCCAGCAGCTTAGAGACAGTACAGAACGCTGAAGCTTTCTTT. The chain carries TRBV5-1 and TRBJ1-1; a weak D match, TRBD1 (5 bases). CDR3 length: 15 amino acids. CDR1 is SGHRS and CDR2 is YFSETQ in the germline V gene.

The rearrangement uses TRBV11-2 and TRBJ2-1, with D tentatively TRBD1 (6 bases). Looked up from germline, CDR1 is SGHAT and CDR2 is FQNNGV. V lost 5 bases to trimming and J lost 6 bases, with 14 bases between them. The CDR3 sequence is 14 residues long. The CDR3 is CASSQKGGANEQFF. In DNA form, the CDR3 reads TGTGCCAGCAGCCAGAAAGGGGGAGCCAATGAGCAGTTCTTC. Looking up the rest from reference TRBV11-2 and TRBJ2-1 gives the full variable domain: EAGVAQSPRYKIIEKRQSVAFWCNPISGHATLYWYQQILGQGPKLLIQFQNNGVVDDSQLPKDRFSAERLKGVDSTLKIQPAKLEDSAVYLCASSQKGGANEQFFGPGTRLTVL.